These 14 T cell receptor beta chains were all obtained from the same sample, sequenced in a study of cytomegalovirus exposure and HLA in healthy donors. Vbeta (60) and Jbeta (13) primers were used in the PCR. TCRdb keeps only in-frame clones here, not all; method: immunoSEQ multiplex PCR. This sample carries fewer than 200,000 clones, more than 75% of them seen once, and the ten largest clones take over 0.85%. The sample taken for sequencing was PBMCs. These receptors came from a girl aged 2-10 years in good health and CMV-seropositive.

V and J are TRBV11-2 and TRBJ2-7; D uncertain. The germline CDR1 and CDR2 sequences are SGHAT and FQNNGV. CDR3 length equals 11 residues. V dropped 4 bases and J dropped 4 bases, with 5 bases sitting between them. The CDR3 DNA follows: TGTGCCAGCAGCTCCACTTACGAGCAGTACTTC. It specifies CASSSTYEQYF.

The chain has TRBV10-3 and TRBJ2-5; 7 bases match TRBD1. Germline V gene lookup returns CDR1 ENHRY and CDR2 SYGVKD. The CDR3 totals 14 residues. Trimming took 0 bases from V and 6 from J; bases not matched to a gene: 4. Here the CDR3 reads CAISESSRGKTQYF. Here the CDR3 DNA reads TGTGCCATCAGTGAGTCGAGCAGGGGGAAGACCCAGTACTTC.

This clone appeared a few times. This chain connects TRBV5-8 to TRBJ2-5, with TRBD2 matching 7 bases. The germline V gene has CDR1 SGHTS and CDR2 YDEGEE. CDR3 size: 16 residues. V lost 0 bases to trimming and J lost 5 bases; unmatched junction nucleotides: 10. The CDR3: CASSLDLPGGRETQYF. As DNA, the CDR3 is TGTGCCAGCAGCTTGGATCTGCCGGGAGGTCGGGAGACCCAGTACTTC.

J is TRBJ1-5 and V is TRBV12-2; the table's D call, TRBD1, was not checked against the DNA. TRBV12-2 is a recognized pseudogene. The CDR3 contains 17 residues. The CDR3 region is CASRPPNDRSSNQPQHF. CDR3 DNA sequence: TGTGCAAGTCGCCCTCCAAATGACAGGTCTAGCAATCAGCCCCAGCATTTT.

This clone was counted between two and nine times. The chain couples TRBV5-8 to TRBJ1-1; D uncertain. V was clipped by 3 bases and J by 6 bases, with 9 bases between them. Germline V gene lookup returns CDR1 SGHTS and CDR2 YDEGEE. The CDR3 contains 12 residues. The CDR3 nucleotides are TGTGCCAGCAGCTCCGGAGGACCTGAAGCTTTCTTT. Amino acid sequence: CASSSGGPEAFF. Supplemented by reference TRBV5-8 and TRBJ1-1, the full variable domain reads EAGVTQSPTHLIKTRGQQATLRCSPISGHTSVYWYQQALGLGLQFLLWYDEGEERNRGNFPPRFSGRQFPNYSSELNVNALELEDSALYLCASSSGGPEAFFGQGTRLTVV.

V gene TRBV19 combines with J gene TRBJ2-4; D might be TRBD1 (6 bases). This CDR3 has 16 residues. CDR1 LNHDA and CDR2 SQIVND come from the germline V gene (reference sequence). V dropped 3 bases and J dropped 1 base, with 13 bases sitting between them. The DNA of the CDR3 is TGTGCCAGTAGTATTGGGGCCACAGGGGCCAAAAACATTCAGTACTTC. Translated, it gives CASSIGATGAKNIQYF.

The CDR3 DNA is TGTGCCAGCAGGGGGGACACCAGGATTTGGTTGGAAGCTTTCTTT. Translation: CASRGDTRIWLEAFF. V usage is TRBV2 and J usage is TRBJ1-1, with D maybe TRBD1 (6 bases). The CDR3 is 15 amino acids. V was trimmed by 6 bases and J by 8 bases, leaving 22 bases between them. Germline V gene lookup returns CDR1 SNHLY and CDR2 FYNNEI.

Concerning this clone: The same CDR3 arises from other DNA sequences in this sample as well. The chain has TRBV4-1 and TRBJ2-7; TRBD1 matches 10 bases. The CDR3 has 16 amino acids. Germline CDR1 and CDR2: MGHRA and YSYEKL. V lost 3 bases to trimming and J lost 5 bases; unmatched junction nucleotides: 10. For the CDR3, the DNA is TGCGCCAGCAGCCAGAACCCCCGGGACAGGGGCCACGAGCAGTACTTC. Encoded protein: CASSQNPRDRGHEQYF.

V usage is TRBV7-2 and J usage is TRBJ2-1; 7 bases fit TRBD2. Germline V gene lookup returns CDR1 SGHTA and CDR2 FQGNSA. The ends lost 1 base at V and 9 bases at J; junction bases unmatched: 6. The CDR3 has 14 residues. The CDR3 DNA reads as TGTGCCAGCAGCTTAGGGCGCGGGAGCAGTGAGCAGTTCTTC. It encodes CASSLGRGSSEQFF.

CDR3 sequence (DNA): TGCGCCAGCAGCAAAGGGGAGGGCCTCGGGGAGCTGTTTTTT. Amino acids: CASSKGEGLGELFF. The V gene is TRBV4-1, the J gene TRBJ2-2, with 7 nucleotides matching TRBD2. This CDR3 has 14 amino acids. Looked up from germline, CDR1 is MGHRA and CDR2 is YSYEKL. The V segment lost 5 bases and the J segment 7 bases; nucleotides outside the gene matches: 7.

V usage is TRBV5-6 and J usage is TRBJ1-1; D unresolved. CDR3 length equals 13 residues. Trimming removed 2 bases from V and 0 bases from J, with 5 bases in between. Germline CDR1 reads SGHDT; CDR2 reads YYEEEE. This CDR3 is CASSFQMNTEAFF. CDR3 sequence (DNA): TGTGCCAGCAGCTTCCAGATGAACACTGAAGCTTTCTTT.

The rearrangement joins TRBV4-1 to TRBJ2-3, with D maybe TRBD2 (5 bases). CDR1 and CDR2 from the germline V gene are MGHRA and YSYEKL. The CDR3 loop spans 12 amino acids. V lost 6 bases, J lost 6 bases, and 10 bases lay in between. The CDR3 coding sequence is TGCGCCAGCAGTTACCGAGGGGATACGCAGTATTTT. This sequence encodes CASSYRGDTQYF.

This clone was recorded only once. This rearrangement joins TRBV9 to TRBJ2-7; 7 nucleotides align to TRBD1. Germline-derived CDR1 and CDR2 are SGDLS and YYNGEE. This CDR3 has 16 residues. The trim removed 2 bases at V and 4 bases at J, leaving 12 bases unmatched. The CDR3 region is CASSVSRDSRWYEQYF. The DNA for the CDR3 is TGTGCCAGCAGCGTTAGTCGGGACAGTAGGTGGTACGAGCAGTACTTC. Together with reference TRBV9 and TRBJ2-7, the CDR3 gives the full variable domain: DSGVTQTPKHLITATGQRVTLRCSPRSGDLSVYWYQQSLDQGLQFLIQYYNGEERAKGNILERFSAQQFPDLHSELNLSSLELGDSALYFCASSVSRDSRWYEQYFGPGTRLTVT.

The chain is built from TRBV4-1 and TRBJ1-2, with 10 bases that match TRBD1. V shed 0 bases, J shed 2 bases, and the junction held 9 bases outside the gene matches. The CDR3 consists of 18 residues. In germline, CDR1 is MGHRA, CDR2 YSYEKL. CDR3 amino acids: CASSQDRAGGQGNYGYTF. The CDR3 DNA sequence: TGCGCCAGCAGCCAAGACAGAGCCGGGGGACAGGGGAACTATGGCTACACCTTC.